Listed here is a single TCR beta chain. This entry is derived from a study of control samples from healthy donors and cancer patients. V was pared by 7 bases and J by 7 bases, with 15 bases of the junction left unmatched. Germline CDR1 is SNHLY and CDR2 is FYNNEI. The CDR3 spans 17 residues. The table came from immunoSEQ multiplex PCR; TCRdb's copy has only in-frame clones and leaves some out. Of about 15,000 clones listed, about 89% are singletons. Sequenced material: PBMCs. This sequence originates from a man aged 55 to 69 with head and neck cancer. The rearrangement joins TRBV2 to TRBJ1-6, with TRBD1 matching over 8 bases. The DNA of the CDR3 is TGTGCCAGCAATTCCCCGGGAACAGGGGGGAGGAATTCACCCCTCCACTTT. It codes for CASNSPGTGGRNSPLHF.